This T cell receptor (beta chain) was sequenced for a study of blood T cell repertoires in COVID-19. Study-level background: Sources were T cells, B-cell-depleted T cells, or PBMCs; the material itself was cDNA or gDNA.

The germline V and J ends were trimmed by 6 bases and 3 bases, with 9 bases remaining between them. The germline CDR1 and CDR2 sequences are MNHEY and SMNVEV (reference sequence). This CDR3 contains 14 residues. Ages ranged from about 18 to 89 years, with residence in 20 to 30 US areas. Each participant's cohort was designated according to participant-reported clinical history. Original handling: Amplification with reference gene primers provided the estimates of nucleated cell counts. Assay used: immunoSEQ multiplex PCR; TCRdb lists only in-frame clones, some missing. The V and J calls and clone size are taken from that table; D and trimming were inferred from the DNA. The table records 290,000 or so clones, roughly 86% of them present only once.

The material sequenced was PBMCs or T cells enriched from blood (not recorded which). The sequence was collected from a woman in her late teens or twenties who had recovered from COVID-19. The chain joins TRBV27 to TRBJ1-6; no firm D call. The CDR3 region has the DNA TGTGCCAGCAGAGGAGGGTTCTATAATTCACCCCTCCACTTT. Translation gives CASRGGFYNSPLHF.